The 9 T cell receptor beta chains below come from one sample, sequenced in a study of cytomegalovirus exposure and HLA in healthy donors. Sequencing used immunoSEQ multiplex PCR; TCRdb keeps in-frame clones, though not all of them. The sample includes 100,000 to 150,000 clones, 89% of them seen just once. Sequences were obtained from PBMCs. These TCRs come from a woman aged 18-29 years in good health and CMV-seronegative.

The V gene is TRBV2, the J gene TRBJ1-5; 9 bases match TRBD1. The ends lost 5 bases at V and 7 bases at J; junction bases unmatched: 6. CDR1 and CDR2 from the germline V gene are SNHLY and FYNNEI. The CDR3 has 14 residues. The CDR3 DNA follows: TGTGCCAGCAGTCAGGACAGGGGAGACCAGCCCCAGCATTTT. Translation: CASSQDRGDQPQHF.

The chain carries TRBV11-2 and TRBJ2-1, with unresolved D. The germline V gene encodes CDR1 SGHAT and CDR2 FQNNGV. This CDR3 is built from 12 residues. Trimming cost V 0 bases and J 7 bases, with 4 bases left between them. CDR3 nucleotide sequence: TGTGCCAGCAGCTTAGATCCTAATGAGCAGTTCTTC. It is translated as CASSLDPNEQFF.

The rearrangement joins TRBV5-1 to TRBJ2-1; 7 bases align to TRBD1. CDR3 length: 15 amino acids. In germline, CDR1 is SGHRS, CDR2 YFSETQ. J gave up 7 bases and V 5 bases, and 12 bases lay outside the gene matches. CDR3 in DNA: TGCGCCAGCAGTCAACGACAGGGTCCTTGGAATGAGCAGTTCTTC. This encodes CASSQRQGPWNEQFF.

CDR3 nucleotide sequence: TGTGCCAGCAGCTTGAGAAGGGGGCGGAATAATTCACCCCTCCACTTT. Amino acid sequence: CASSLRRGRNNSPLHF. V and J are TRBV7-9 and TRBJ1-6; 7 nucleotides line up with TRBD1. The germline gives CDR1 SEHNR, CDR2 FQNEAQ (reference sequence). The CDR3 is 16 amino acids. The junction had 7 bases not matched to a gene; V was cut back by 3 bases and J by 5 bases.

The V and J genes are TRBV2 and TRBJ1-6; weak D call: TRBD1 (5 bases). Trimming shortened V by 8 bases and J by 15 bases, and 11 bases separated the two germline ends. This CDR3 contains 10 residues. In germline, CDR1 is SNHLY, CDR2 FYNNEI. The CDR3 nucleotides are TGTGCCAGCGGGGGGGGTAGCCTCCACTTT. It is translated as CASGGGSLHF. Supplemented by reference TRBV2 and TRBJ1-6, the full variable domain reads EPEVTQTPSHQVTQMGQEVILRCVPISNHLYFYWYRQILGQKVEFLVSFYNNEISEKSEIFDDQFSVERPDGSNFTLKIRSTKLEDSAMYFCASGGGSLHFGNGTRLTVT.

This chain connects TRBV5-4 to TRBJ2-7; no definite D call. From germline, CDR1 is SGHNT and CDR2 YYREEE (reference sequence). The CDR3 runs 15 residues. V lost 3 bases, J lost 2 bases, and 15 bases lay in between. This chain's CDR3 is CASSSPAGFPYEQYF. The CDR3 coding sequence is TGTGCCAGCAGCTCTCCTGCCGGGTTCCCCTACGAGCAGTACTTC.

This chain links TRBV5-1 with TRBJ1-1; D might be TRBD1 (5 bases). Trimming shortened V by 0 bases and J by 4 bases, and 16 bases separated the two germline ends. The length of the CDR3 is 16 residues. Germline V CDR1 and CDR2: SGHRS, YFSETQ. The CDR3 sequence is CASSLAGGRGVTEAFF. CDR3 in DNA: TGCGCCAGCAGCTTGGCCGGGGGGAGAGGGGTCACTGAAGCTTTCTTT.

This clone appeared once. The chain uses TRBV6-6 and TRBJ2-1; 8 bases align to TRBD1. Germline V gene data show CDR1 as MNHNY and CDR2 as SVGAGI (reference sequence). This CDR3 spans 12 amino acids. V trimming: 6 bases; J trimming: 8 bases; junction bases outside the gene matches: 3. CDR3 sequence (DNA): TGTGCCAGCAGCAACAGGGGGGATGAGCAGTTCTTC. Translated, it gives CASSNRGDEQFF.

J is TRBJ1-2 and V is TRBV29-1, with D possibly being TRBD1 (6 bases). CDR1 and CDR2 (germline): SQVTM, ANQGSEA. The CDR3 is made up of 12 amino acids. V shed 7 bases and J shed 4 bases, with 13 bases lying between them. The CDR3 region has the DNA TGCAGCGCCCGCAGGGGAAGCTATGGCTACACCTTC. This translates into CSARRGSYGYTF.